This T cell receptor beta chain was documented in a study of T-cell memory formation after mild COVID-19. Across the study: TCR clusters were mostly confined to one donor each. General observations from the study: While clones contracting from day 15 to 85 were balanced between CD4 and CD8, later expanders leaned CD4+. Mainly CM and EM harbored the contracting CD4+ clones; mainly EMRA harbored the CD8+ ones.

Germline V gene data show CDR1 as DFQATT and CDR2 as SNEGSKA (reference sequence). CDR3 length: 10 amino acids. V lost 3 bases and J 11 bases, leaving 10 bases between the germline ends. This clonotype showed up just a few times. Antigen unknown. A single record per CDR3 protein comes from TCRdb applying MiXCR to the 5' RACE reads. The data contain 150,000 or so distinct CDR3 sequences, roughly 15% of them singletons. Sequenced sample: PBMCs or a T cell subset sorted from them (not recorded which). This sequence was found in an adult woman who had mild COVID-19 (a few samples of this study predate the infection). Cell type and time point are not known. The chain is built from TRBV20-1 and TRBJ1-1, with D tentatively TRBD1 (5 bases). Here the CDR3 reads CSASMGVAFF. CDR3 bases: TGCAGTGCTAGTATGGGGGTCGCTTTCTTT.